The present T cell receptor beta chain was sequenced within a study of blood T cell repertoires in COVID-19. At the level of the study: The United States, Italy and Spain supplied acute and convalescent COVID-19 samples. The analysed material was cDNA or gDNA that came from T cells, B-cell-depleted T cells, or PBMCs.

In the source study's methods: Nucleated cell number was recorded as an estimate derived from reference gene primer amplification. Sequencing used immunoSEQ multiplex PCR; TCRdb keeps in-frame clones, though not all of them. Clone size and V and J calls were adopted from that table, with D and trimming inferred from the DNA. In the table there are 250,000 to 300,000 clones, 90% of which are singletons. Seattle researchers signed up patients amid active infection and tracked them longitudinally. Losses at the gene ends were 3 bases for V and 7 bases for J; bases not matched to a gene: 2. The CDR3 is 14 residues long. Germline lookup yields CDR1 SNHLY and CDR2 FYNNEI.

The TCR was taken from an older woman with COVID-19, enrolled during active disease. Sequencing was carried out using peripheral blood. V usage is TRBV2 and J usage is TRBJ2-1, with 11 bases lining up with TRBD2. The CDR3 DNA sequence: TGTGCCAGCAGTGAGGGACTAGCGGAAAATGAGCAGTTCTTC. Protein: CASSEGLAENEQFF.